Listed below are T cell receptor beta chains from one sample, sequenced in a study of blood T cell repertoires in COVID-19. TCRdb keeps only in-frame clones here, not all; method: immunoSEQ multiplex PCR. This sample has 210,000 or so clones, with 80% to 90% found just once. The sequenced sample consisted of PBMCs or T cells enriched from blood (not recorded which). These receptors came from a woman aged 50 to 60 in a cohort exposed to, infected with or recovered from COVID-19 (not recorded which). CDR3s include the opening cysteine and the closing phenylalanine or tryptophan. The D gene is left open where the match is weak. The size of a clone is reported for some rows only, either as once, few or many, or as a class for expanded clones.

NA,TRBJ2-3,TRBV18,NA,CASSPPRGRVADTQYF,TGTGCCAGCTCACCACCGCGGGGGCGGGTTGCAGATACGCAGTATTTT
NA,TRBJ2-5,TRBV7-2,TRBD2,CASSRTREQETQYF,TGTGCCAGCAGTCGGACTAGGGAGCAAGAGACCCAGTACTTC
once,TRBJ2-2,TRBV5-1,NA,CASQIQGTNTGELFF,TGCGCCAGTCAGATACAGGGCACGAACACCGGGGAGCTGTTTTTT
NA,TRBJ1-3,TRBV5-1,NA,CASSLQGSGNTIYF,TGCGCCAGCAGCCTACAGGGCTCTGGAAACACCATATATTTT
NA,TRBJ2-5,TRBV19,TRBD1,CASRDRGTGQETQYF,TGTGCCAGTAGGGATAGGGGGACAGGGCAAGAGACCCAGTACTTC
NA,TRBJ1-1,TRBV19,NA,CASNNRVNTEAFF,TGTGCCAGCAACAACCGGGTAAACACTGAAGCTTTCTTT
NA,TRBJ1-1,TRBV19,NA,CASSMRSGNTEAFF,TGTGCCAGTAGTATGAGGTCAGGGAATACTGAAGCTTTCTTT
NA,TRBJ1-2,TRBV19,NA,CASRGGGEGNYGYTF,TGTGCCAGTCGGGGAGGTGGGGAGGGTAACTATGGCTACACCTTC
NA,TRBJ2-2,TRBV28,TRBD2,CAGRGGRTGELFF,TGTGCCGGACGGGGGGGGCGCACCGGGGAGCTGTTTTTT
few,TRBJ1-2,TRBV15,NA,CATSREVGGYGYTF,TGTGCCACCAGCAGAGAAGTCGGGGGATATGGCTACACCTTC
NA,TRBJ2-3,TRBV18,NA,CASSPMAGTDTQYF,TGTGCCAGCTCACCAATGGCCGGCACAGATACGCAGTATTTT
NA,TRBJ1-1,TRBV5-1,NA,CASNSPDRNTEAFF,TGCGCCAGCAACTCCCCGGACAGGAACACTGAAGCTTTCTTT
NA,TRBJ2-1,TRBV5-1,NA,CASKAEVGGHNEQFF,TGCGCCAGCAAGGCCGAAGTGGGGGGTCACAATGAGCAGTTCTTC
NA,TRBJ1-4,TRBV5-1,NA,CASSLAPPGTNEKLFF,TGCGCCAGCAGCTTGGCCCCCCCGGGGACTAATGAAAAACTGTTTTTT
NA,TRBJ1-2,TRBV9,NA,CASSVEAGSMRYTF,TGTGCCAGCAGCGTAGAGGCAGGGTCTATGCGCTACACCTTC
NA,TRBJ1-5,TRBV9,NA,CASSAGVADQPQHF,TGTGCCAGCAGCGCGGGGGTTGCAGATCAGCCCCAGCATTTT
once,TRBJ1-1,TRBV9,NA,CASRDRTKRAFF,TGTGCCAGCAGGGATCGGACAAAAAGGGCTTTCTTT
NA,TRBJ1-4,TRBV25-1,TRBD1,CASSREGDSAEKLFF,TGTGCCAGCAGTCGGGAGGGGGACAGCGCTGAAAAACTGTTTTTT
NA,TRBJ1-2,TRBV12-3/TRBV12-4,NA,CASSLGGNYGYTF,TGTGCCAGCAGTTTGGGGGGGAACTATGGCTACACCTTC
NA,TRBJ2-3,TRBV6-1,TRBD2,CASSVRLAGRPDTQYF,TGTGCCAGCAGTGTGCGGCTAGCGGGCAGGCCAGATACGCAGTATTTT
NA,TRBJ1-1,TRBV5-5,NA,CASSLEQNTEAFF,TGTGCCAGCAGCTTGGAGCAGAACACTGAAGCTTTCTTT
NA,TRBJ1-3,TRBV28,NA,CASSLGLGGNTIYF,TGTGCCAGCAGTTTGGGTTTGGGCGGAAACACCATATATTTT
NA,TRBJ2-3,TRBV5-1,NA,CASSPGVGAGIDTQYF,TGCGCCAGCAGCCCCGGTGTTGGGGCTGGGATAGATACGCAGTATTTT
NA,TRBJ2-7,TRBV5-5,NA,CASSSTGTAFYEQYF,TGTGCCAGCAGCTCGACCGGGACTGCTTTTTACGAGCAGTACTTC
NA,TRBJ2-3,TRBV9,NA,CASSVDIATDTQYF,TGTGCCAGCAGCGTAGATATAGCGACAGATACGCAGTATTTT
few,TRBJ2-7,TRBV28,TRBD1,CASSLAGGNEQYF,TGTGCCAGCAGTTTAGCAGGGGGCAACGAGCAGTACTTC
NA,TRBJ1-4,TRBV7-2,NA,CASSYHSNEKLFF,TGTGCCAGCAGCTATCACAGTAATGAAAAACTGTTTTTT
NA,TRBJ2-5,TRBV11-1,NA,CASSLGEGAVQETQYF,TGTGCCAGCAGCTTAGGAGAAGGGGCTGTTCAAGAGACCCAGTACTTC
NA,TRBJ2-5,TRBV15,TRBD2,CATSLARTSGTGAGEETQYF,TGTGCCACCAGCCTCGCTCGGACTAGCGGGACCGGGGCCGGCGAGGAGACCCAGTACTTC
NA,TRBJ2-7,TRBV30,TRBD2,CAWTRIWTSGGVNYEQYF,TGTGCCTGGACAAGAATCTGGACTAGCGGGGGGGTCAACTACGAGCAGTACTTC
NA,TRBJ1-2,TRBV20-1,TRBD1,CSASEGGLHYGYTF,TGCAGTGCTAGTGAAGGGGGCCTTCACTATGGCTACACCTTC
NA,TRBJ2-4,TRBV3-1/TRBV3-2,NA,CASSVLAKNIQYF,TGTGCCAGCAGCGTCCTAGCCAAAAACATTCAGTACTTC
NA,TRBJ2-5,TRBV4-2,TRBD2,CASSNRGGAGETQYF,TGTGCCAGCAGCAACCGCGGGGGGGCCGGGGAGACCCAGTACTTC
NA,TRBJ1-5,TRBV19,NA,CASSIERGGGQPQHF,TGTGCCAGTAGTATAGAAAGGGGGGGCGGTCAGCCCCAGCATTTT
NA,TRBJ2-2,TRBV10-3,TRBD2,CAISGGTSLNTGELFF,TGTGCCATAAGCGGGGGGACTTCCTTGAACACCGGGGAGCTGTTTTTT
NA,TRBJ1-3,TRBV9,NA,CASSVSRDSGNTIYF,TGTGCCAGCAGCGTGTCCCGGGACTCTGGAAACACCATATATTTT
NA,TRBJ2-7,TRBV30,TRBD1,CAWSVRGQAISYEQYF,TGTGCCTGGAGTGTCCGGGGACAGGCGATCTCCTACGAGCAGTACTTC
NA,TRBJ1-5,TRBV29-1,TRBD1,CSVQIGQAVEHF,TGCAGCGTCCAAATAGGACAGGCCGTGGAGCATTTT
NA,TRBJ2-2,TRBV6-1,NA,CASSPVLSWELFF,TGTGCCAGCAGTCCCGTCCTCAGTTGGGAGCTGTTTTTT
NA,TRBJ2-5,TRBV28,TRBD2,CASSQGLAGPNQETQYF,TGTGCCAGCAGTCAGGGACTAGCGGGGCCAAACCAAGAGACCCAGTACTTC
NA,TRBJ1-3,TRBV19,NA,CASSMPGDPGNTIYF,TGTGCCAGTAGTATGCCGGGGGACCCTGGAAACACCATATATTTT
NA,TRBJ1-3,TRBV4-3,NA,CASSQRTVGSGNTIYF,TGCGCCAGCAGCCAAAGAACGGTCGGCTCTGGAAACACCATATATTTT
NA,TRBJ1-2,TRBV2,NA,CASSATLSTNYGYTF,TGTGCCAGCAGTGCCACACTATCAACAAACTATGGCTACACCTTC
NA,TRBJ1-2,TRBV29-1,NA,CTTQGKDYGYTF,TGCACCACCCAGGGAAAAGACTATGGCTACACCTTC
many,TRBJ2-7,TRBV2,TRBD2,CASSPTAGGSYEQYF,TGTGCCAGCAGCCCGACGGCGGGGGGTTCCTACGAGCAGTACTTC
NA,TRBJ1-1,TRBV19,TRBD1,CASSIQRTGLNTEAFF,TGTGCCAGTAGTATTCAAAGGACAGGGCTGAACACTGAAGCTTTCTTT
NA,TRBJ1-6,TRBV5-1,TRBD1,CASSSRGLNNSPLHF,TGCGCCAGCAGCTCCAGGGGGTTGAATAATTCACCCCTCCACTTT
once,TRBJ1-2,TRBV30,TRBD1,CAWDTGDIYGYTF,TGTGCCTGGGATACAGGGGACATTTATGGCTACACCTTC
NA,TRBJ1-2,TRBV5-1,NA,CASSLGFDSGYTF,TGCGCCAGCAGCTTGGGGTTCGACAGCGGCTACACCTTC
NA,TRBJ1-4,TRBV30,NA,CAWTVPDRYNEKLFF,TGTGCCTGGACCGTCCCGGACAGATATAATGAAAAACTGTTTTTT
NA,TRBJ2-2,TRBV29-1,NA,CSVAGQMNTGELFF,TGCAGCGTCGCCGGACAGATGAACACCGGGGAGCTGTTTTTT